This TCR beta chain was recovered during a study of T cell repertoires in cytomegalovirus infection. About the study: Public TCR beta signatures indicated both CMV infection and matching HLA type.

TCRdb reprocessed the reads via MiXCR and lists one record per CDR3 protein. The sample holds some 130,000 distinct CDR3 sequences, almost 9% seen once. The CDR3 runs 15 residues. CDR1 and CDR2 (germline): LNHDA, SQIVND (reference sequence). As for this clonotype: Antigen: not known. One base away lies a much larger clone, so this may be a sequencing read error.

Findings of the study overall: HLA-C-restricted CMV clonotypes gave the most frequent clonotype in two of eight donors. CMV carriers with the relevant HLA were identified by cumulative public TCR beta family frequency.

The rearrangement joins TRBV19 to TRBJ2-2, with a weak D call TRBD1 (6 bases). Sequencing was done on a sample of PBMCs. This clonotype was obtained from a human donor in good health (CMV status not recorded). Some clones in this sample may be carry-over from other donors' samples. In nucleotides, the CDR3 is TGTGCCAGTAGTTTCGGGACACCAAACACCGGGGAGCTGGTTTTT. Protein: CASSFGTPNTGELVF.